This T cell receptor (beta chain) was sequenced during a study of regulatory T cells in long-lasting Graves disease. CDR1 KGHSY and CDR2 FQNENV come from the germline V gene. This CDR3 has 16 amino acids. Deletions cut 3 bases from V and 0 bases from J, with 15 bases between. The time point is: newly diagnosed GD, antithyroid drugs for less than 3 months. Preparation of the TCR library used RNA extracted from PBMCs. The TCR beta library used iRepertoire HTBI primers with Arm-PCR amplification of CDR3. Under the authors' procedure: Among the samples, 60 to 75 TRBV and around 15 TRBJ segments were identified. In TCRdb, the multiplex PCR reads were re-called with MiXCR into one record per CDR3 protein. Clone size and V and J calls follow TCRdb, not the original study. The sample carries around 250,000 distinct CDR3 sequences, about 17% recorded once. These same data were also listed under a study on T cells in Graves' hyperthyroidism and ophthalmopathy. From that report: When the TCR CDR3 underwent first-round RT-PCR, the HTBI primer set was used. Model output signaled ophthalmopathy a median 6.5 months ahead of onset.

Material: peripheral blood mononuclear cells (PBMCs), obtained at new diagnosis, from a patient treated with antithyroid drugs. This TCR was recovered from a woman aged 25 to 39 with Graves disease. The rearrangement joins TRBV16 to TRBJ2-7, with D perhaps matching TRBD1 (6 bases). The CDR3 loop is CASSHTTGPSSYEQYF. Here the CDR3 DNA reads TGTGCCAGCAGCCACACGACAGGTCCATCCTCCTACGAGCAGTACTTC.